The present TCR beta chain was sequenced within a study of cytomegalovirus exposure and HLA in healthy donors. Study findings and constraints: A later analysis found that most CMV-associated TCR beta chains appeared HLA-restricted.

As concerns this clone: No antigen is known for it.

Primers: 60 Vbeta forward and 13 Jbeta reverse. Sequencing was performed with immunoSEQ multiplex PCR; in TCRdb, only in-frame clones are kept and a portion is missing. Of approximately 190,000 clones listed, roughly 80% were seen once; the top ten hold 6.3%. Looked up from germline, CDR1 is LNHNV and CDR2 is YYDKDF (reference sequence). J lost 6 bases, V lost 0 bases, and 8 bases had no gene match. The CDR3 runs to 15 residues. Sequenced material: PBMCs. This chain uses TRBV15 with TRBJ2-7, with 7 nucleotides matching TRBD2. The receptor was isolated from a man in his forties in good health and CMV-seropositive. DNA for the CDR3: TGTGCCACCAGCAGAGATTTGGGAGGGACGAGCGAGCAGTACTTC. It encodes CATSRDLGGTSEQYF.